Given below is one TCR beta chain in context. These data come from a study of blood T cell repertoires in COVID-19. Whole-study context: PBMCs, B-cell-depleted T cells, or T cells provided the cDNA or gDNA that made up the material.

Assay: immunoSEQ multiplex PCR; the TCRdb copy retains only in-frame clones and omits some. Of fewer than 250,000 clones listed, roughly 89% are singletons. The CDR3 length is 11 residues. V lost 7 bases and J lost 6; bases outside the gene matches: 2. CDR1 is MNHEY, CDR2 SMNVEV, per germline (reference sequence). The rearrangement links TRBV27 to TRBJ2-5; 7 bases fit TRBD2. Sample: PBMCs or T cells enriched from blood (not recorded which). This TCR came from a man younger than 40 who had been exposed to COVID-19. In nucleotides, the CDR3 is TGTGCCAGCACGGGAGGAAAGACCCAGTACTTC. This codes for CASTGGKTQYF.